This TCR beta chain came from a study of cytomegalovirus exposure and HLA in healthy donors listed by TCRdb under 2017. With regard to the full study: An earlier analysis of several hundred of the donors reported about 300 Gb of sequence data and 90 million to 120 million unique TCR beta sequences obtained from roughly 180 million T cells. Approximately 330 gigabases of sequencing data and 70 million to 100 million unique TCR sequences made up an early release that covered 640 HLA-typed donors. Among the approximately 420 genotyped donors, approximately 77% belonged to the genetic ancestry cluster associated with self-reported Caucasian donors. The aim of the study was to test whether cataloging public T cell receptors could identify signatures of past pathogen exposure. The study profiled the T cell repertoires of fewer than 850 subjects by immunosequencing and related them to cytomegalovirus serostatus. In addition to the first cohort of roughly 700 subjects, a separate validation cohort of approximately 110 different subjects was used. To predict cytomegalovirus infection status, the study combined high-throughput TCR immunosequencing, statistical association of individual TCRs with disease status, and machine learning. In a later analysis, previously published TCR beta repertoires from fewer than 750 donors were re-analyzed and high-resolution HLA genotyping was added so that TCR occurrence patterns could be studied. Rather than drawing on any new phenotypic data, the later analysis identified candidate immune exposures from TCR beta sequences and the way those sequences occurred across donors. An earlier analysis of around 580 of the donors used high-throughput TCR beta sequencing to judge whether each TCR beta V gene segment behaved as functional or pseudogenic. Alongside the repertoire data, information on donor age, sex, ethnicity and CMV serostatus was compiled. Genome-wide SNP genotypes for about 65% of the roughly 670 donors were used in a later genetic analysis, which treated that subset as a discovery cohort. Every discovery cohort repertoire had been produced on one sequencing platform. Class I and class II HLA loci were covered by the typing at four-digit resolution. Typing coverage varied by locus: roughly 629-640 donors for A, B, C, DRB1 and DQB1; more than 500 for DQA1; about 600 for DPA1; approximately 470 for DPB1. A handful of DR-DQ haplotypes were handled as single units for association and clustering because linkage in the cohort was strong. On average, around 230,000 unique TCR beta nucleotide sequences were sequenced per donor among 398 genotyped donors of the cohort, with 15% to 20% of those sequences being non-productive. The study at large found these results: Most TCR sequences were seen in very few donors, while some public TCRs were found in many individuals. Because HLA typing was missing for some donors at each locus, association tests included only the typed subset. It was suggested by the authors that the approach could potentially be generalized to other disease states and immunological phenotypes. A further reported finding was that TCR beta sequences accurately predicted the HLA-A and HLA-B alleles for most subjects in the first cohort. Broadly in line with IMGT annotations, most TCR beta V segments showed up in productive rearrangements about 90% or about 30% of the time in an earlier analysis of 450 to 750 of the donors. At a false discovery rate of 0.05, a later analysis linked some 18,000 TCR beta sequences to specific HLA alleles. In a later genetic analysis, a missense DCLRE1C variant was associated with V-gene and J-gene trimming of TCR beta chains, and the association was replicated in an independent cohort. In a later analysis, TCR association rates were found to vary across HLA loci, with the most associated TCRs seen for DRB1 alleles and the fewest for HLA-C alleles. Because counts were too low, roughly 16 rarely observed V segments, including chromosome 9 orphons, were left out of the earlier analysis of some 640 of the donors. Only TCR beta chains were sequenced in this cohort, and the absence of alpha or paired-chain data limited detectable features. A later genetic analysis reported fewer N-insertions in productive TCRs among donors in an Asian-associated ancestry cluster than the roughly 620-donor mean. Several of the top co-occurrence clusters appeared to be linked to parvovirus B19, influenza, CMV and Epstein-Barr virus, according to a later analysis. Sequencing depth was assumed to be roughly uniform across donors in the presence/absence analyses, though that assumption may not hold. Linkage disequilibrium might explain the correlated functional status among segregating V segments, but an unknown experimental factor could not be ruled out. Immune exposure information for the cohort was limited to CMV serostatus. A few of the identified cytomegalovirus-associated TCR beta chains were confirmed in vitro to be specific for cytomegalovirus antigens. Some IMGT-functional V segments, including TRBV6-2 and TRBV6-3, could not be told apart with the 87-base-pair reads, so those segments were excluded. In a later analysis, HLA-associated TCR beta chains showed more clonal expansion and lower generation probabilities than non-associated chains that were equally common. A later analysis found that most CMV-associated TCR beta chains appeared HLA-restricted, with HLA associations seemingly driven largely by CMV exposure. In the study, 150 to 200 TCR beta chains were listed as associated with cytomegalovirus. A cluster of highly shared sequence variants was judged likely to be a technical artifact of the sequencing pipeline. When HLA alleles, especially DR and DQ, strongly co-occurred, TCR associations were difficult to assign to individual alleles. Cytomegalovirus status was reported to be diagnosed by the classifier with high specificity and sensitivity in both the original and validation cohorts.

CDR1 SEHNR and CDR2 FQNEAQ were looked up in the germline V gene (reference sequence). Clipping removes 8 bases from V and 5 bases from J, with 6 as the unmatched junction base count. From the cysteine through the phenylalanine, the CDR3 covers 14 amino acids. Only the CDR3 DNA stays, 42 bases, in frame from base 1. Library preparation was by the immunoSEQ multiplex PCR assay. For the multiplex PCR, a mixture combining 60 forward primers for TCR Vbeta segments and 13 reverse primers for TCR Jbeta segments was used. The CDR3 region of rearranged TCR beta genes was amplified from genomic DNA by a multiplex PCR assay. On the Illumina HiSeq System, the amplified TCR beta libraries were sequenced as 87-base-pair reads. Concerning the study's data processing: A later analysis counted about 80 million unique TCR beta chains across the 690 or so repertoires, and some 12 million of these chains were shared by at least two donors. A nearest-neighbor algorithm error-corrected the raw reads and collapsed the reads into unique sequences, merging closely related sequences to remove PCR and sequencing errors. V, D and J gene segments were assigned by aligning CDR3 sequences to IMGT reference sequences. Each retained sequence needed at least a six-nucleotide match to both a V gene segment and a J gene segment. Rearrangements were classified as productive when the CDR3 lacked stop codons and remained in frame with V and J, and all other rearrangements were classified as non-productive. Following IMGT convention, CDR3 was defined as the stretch from the second conserved V-encoded cysteine up to the conserved J-encoded phenylalanine. Sequences without an unambiguous match to a single V gene segment were excluded from the earlier analysis of almost 600 of the donors. An earlier analysis of 500 to 600 of the donors classified V segments as functional when productive rearrangements were above 56.7% and as segregating when the standard deviation between donors was above 5%. To diagnose cytomegalovirus status from the catalog of TCR beta chain sequences, a statistical classification framework was built. V and J gene assignment, in a later analysis, came from comparing TCR nucleotide sequences with IMGT/GENE-DB human TR gene sequences. A later analysis assigned CDR3 sequences and most-parsimonious VDJ recombination scenarios with the TCRdist pipeline. In a later analysis, each TCR beta chain was defined by its CDR3 amino acid sequence together with its V-gene family, and reads lacking a unique V-gene family were excluded. To address suspected cross-contamination and a sequencing artifact, a later analysis removed around 600 highly shared, low-generation-probability nucleotide sequences. In a later analysis, a clonal expansion index for each public chain was calculated from normalized within-repertoire ranks of inferred template counts. Generation probabilities in a later analysis came from a VDJ recombination model fitted to out-of-frame rearrangements, and those results were checked against IGoR. In a later analysis, hypergeometric tests were used to score TCR-TCR, TCR-HLA and TCR-CMV co-occurrence, with a repertoire-size bias correction applied to TCR pairs. False discovery rates were estimated in a later analysis by permuting HLA or CMV assignments 20 times. In a later analysis, co-occurring TCRs were grouped using DBSCAN, and TCRdist sequence similarity was added for clustering within HLA-allele-positive subsets. Repertoires with fewer than 30,000 or more than 120,000 public chains, plus five repertoires with anomalous nucleotide sharing, were excluded from co-occurrence clustering. TCRdb provides this immuneACCESS table in a form limited to in-frame rearrangements. Some clones are lacking; in checked studies, under half of them reflect an unresolved V gene, and why the rest are absent is not known. V, J and clone size derive from that table, while D and trimming were established from the DNA sequence. In all, the sample holds 150,000 to 200,000 clones, and 70% to 90% of those were seen once. In total, the top ten clones hold under 3% of the sample.

On this clone: There is no known antigen for this receptor. No clone much larger than this one lies a single base away; base qualities are absent.

The cohort was made up of 500 to 800 healthy bone marrow donors. At the time of sampling, all cohort members were nominally healthy, though unrecorded immune exposures were likely present. The donor was CMV seronegative and was included in the group of a few hundred seronegative cohort members. Every donor gave a peripheral blood sample, and the peripheral blood mononuclear cells from that sample were used for TCR beta sequencing. Genomic DNA was extracted from the blood cell samples with the Qiagen DNeasy Blood Extraction Kit. Recombination linked TRBV7-9 to TRBJ2-7; TRBD2 fits 13 bases in the junction. This TCR was sampled from a woman between 50 and 59 years old in good health and CMV-seronegative. Sequencing was carried out using PBMCs. The DNA reads TGTGCCAGCCGACTAGCGGGGGGCTGGGACGAGCAGTACTTC. It specifies CASRLAGGWDEQYF.